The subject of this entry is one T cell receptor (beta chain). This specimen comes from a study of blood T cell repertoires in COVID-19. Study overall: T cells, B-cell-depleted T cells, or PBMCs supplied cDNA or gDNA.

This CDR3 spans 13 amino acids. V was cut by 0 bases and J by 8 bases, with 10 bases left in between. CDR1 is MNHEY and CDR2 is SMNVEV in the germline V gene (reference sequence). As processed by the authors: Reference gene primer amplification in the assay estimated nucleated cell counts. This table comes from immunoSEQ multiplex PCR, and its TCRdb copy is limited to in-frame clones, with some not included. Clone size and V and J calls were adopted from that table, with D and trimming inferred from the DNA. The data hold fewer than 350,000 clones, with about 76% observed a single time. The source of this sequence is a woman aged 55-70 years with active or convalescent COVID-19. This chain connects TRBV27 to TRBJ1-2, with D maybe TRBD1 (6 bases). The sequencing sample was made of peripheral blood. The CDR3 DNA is TGTGCCAGCAGTTTATCGGGGGCGCCAGGCTACACCTTC. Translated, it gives CASSLSGAPGYTF.